Listed below are T cell receptor beta chains from one sample, sequenced in a study of CD8+CD57+ T cells in acquired aplastic anemia. One entry per CDR3 protein results from TCRdb running MiXCR on the reads. The repertoire includes 150,000 to 200,000 distinct CDR3 sequences, under 55% of them detected once, and approximately 3% sits in the top ten. Sequenced input: sorted CD4+, CD8+, or CD8+CD57+ T cells (not recorded which) from PBMCs. The receptors were sampled from a human donor with aplastic anemia. Both conserved end residues are part of each CDR3. The D gene is left open where the match is weak. The listing skips clone size in some rows; elsewhere it reads once, few, many or a size class.

j_call d_call clone_size v_call cdr3_nt cdr3_aa
TRBJ2-2 NA NA TRBV20-1 TGCAGTGCTAGAGCCCGGGGAGGACACCGGGGAGCTGTTTTT CSARARGGHRGAVF
TRBJ2-7 NA NA TRBV2 TGTGCCAGCAGCTTAGTACGGTTAGCCGGGATGAACGAGCAGTACTTC CASSLVRLAGMNEQYF
TRBJ2-3 NA many TRBV7-2 TGTGCCAGCAGTTACCGGAGCCAGGCAGATACGCAGTATTTT CASSYRSQADTQYF
TRBJ1-2 NA many TRBV5-1 TGCGCCAGCAGCTTGGGGATAGATAACTATGGCTACACCTTC CASSLGIDNYGYTF
TRBJ2-4 NA few TRBV4-1 TGCGCCAGCAGCCAAGCCCCAGGGCCAGCCAAAAACATTCAGTACTTC CASSQAPGPAKNIQYF
TRBJ1-5 TRBD1 many TRBV5-1 TGCGCCAGCAGCCGGGACAGTAGCAATCAGCCCCAGCATTTT CASSRDSSNQPQHF
TRBJ2-1 NA many TRBV5-4 TGTGCCAGCAGCTTAGGGGGACCTGCCCAAAACAATGAGCAGTTCTTC CASSLGGPAQNNEQFF
TRBJ1-4 TRBD1 NA TRBV15 TGTGCCACCAGCAGAGATGCGGGGGCAGGGGGAAAACTGTTTTTT CATSRDAGAGGKLFF
TRBJ2-3 NA many TRBV12-3/TRBV12-4 TGTGCCAGCAGTTTCAGGGGAGGTGTCACAGATACGCAGTATTTT CASSFRGGVTDTQYF
TRBJ1-2 NA NA TRBV11-2 TGTGCCAGCAGCTTATTGGGTAGCGGCACACTTGGTGGCTACACCTTC CASSLLGSGTLGGYTF
TRBJ2-3 NA many TRBV5-5 TGTGCCAGCAGCTTACTCACTAGCACAGATACGCAGTATTTT CASSLLTSTDTQYF
TRBJ1-2 NA NA TRBV14 TGTGCCAGCAGCCATTCTAGCTACACCTTC CASSHSSYTF
TRBJ2-7 TRBD1 NA TRBV7-8 TGTGCCAGCAGCTTCATGACAGGGGAGCAGTACTTC CASSFMTGEQYF
TRBJ1-2 NA once TRBV19 TGTGCCAGTAGAGATGGGGGCTACACCTTC CASRDGGYTF
TRBJ2-7 NA NA TRBV9 TGTGCCAGCAGCGTAGAACTAGCAGACTTGGGCGAGCAGTACTTC CASSVELADLGEQYF
TRBJ1-1 TRBD1 many TRBV2 TGTGCCAGCATCGGACAGGGTTGGTTTTCTGAAGCTTTCTTT CASIGQGWFSEAFF
TRBJ1-2 TRBD1 few TRBV30 TGTGCCTGGAGTGTTACACAGGGGGCTGGAAATGGCTACACCTTC CAWSVTQGAGNGYTF
TRBJ1-5 NA NA TRBV6-1 TGTGCCAGCAGATGGGGCGGGAGCAATCAGCCCCAGCATTTT CASRWGGSNQPQHF
TRBJ2-3 NA NA TRBV7-3 TGTGCCAGCAGCTCGACGGGGCTCGATACGCAGTATTTT CASSSTGLDTQYF
TRBJ1-5 NA NA TRBV7-9 TGTGCCAGCAGCTTAGAAAGGTTTCAGCCCCAGCATTTT CASSLERFQPQHF
TRBJ1-4 NA many TRBV5-1 TGCGCCAGCAGCCTGGGACGTGCAACTAATGAAAAACTGTTTTTT CASSLGRATNEKLFF
TRBJ1-5 TRBD1 NA TRBV10-1 TGCGCCAGCAGGGGGGACAGGGTGGAGCAGCCCCAGCATTTT CASRGDRVEQPQHF
TRBJ2-3 TRBD1 many TRBV9 TGTGCCAGCAGCGTAGGGGACAGAAAAGCAGATACGCAGTATTTT CASSVGDRKADTQYF
TRBJ2-3 TRBD2 many TRBV29-1 TGCAGCGTTGGACTAGCGGGAGGCACAGATACGCAGTATTTT CSVGLAGGTDTQYF
TRBJ1-5 NA many TRBV20-1 TGCAGTGCTACCAGATCCCAGGGGCTGCAGCCCCAGCATTTT CSATRSQGLQPQHF
TRBJ2-7 NA NA TRBV29-1 TGCAGCGTTGTTCCTGGAGACGTTTCCTACGAGCAGTACTTC CSVVPGDVSYEQYF
TRBJ2-5 TRBD1 NA TRBV20-1 TGCAGTGCTGGTTTGAACAGGGGGCTCCTGTACTTC CSAGLNRGLLYF